This TCR beta chain derives from a study of blood T cell repertoires in COVID-19. Study summary: Some COVID-19 samples were acute and others convalescent; all came from the United States, Italy and Spain. Nucleic acid was either cDNA or gDNA, and it came from T cells, B-cell-depleted T cells, or PBMCs.

Per the study methods: Counts of nucleated cells, estimated from reference gene primer amplification, were obtained. The table came from immunoSEQ multiplex PCR; TCRdb's copy has only in-frame clones and leaves some out. V and J calls and clone size come straight from that table; D and trimming were deduced from the DNA. This table has approximately 200,000 clones, about 88% appearing once. CDR3 length: 17 amino acids. The V end lost 6 bases, the J end lost 9 bases, and 24 bases lay between the germline ends. Germline V gene data show CDR1 as MNHEY and CDR2 as SVGEGT. Sample: peripheral blood. The rearrangement links TRBV6-2 or TRBV6-3 to TRBJ1-6, with D perhaps matching TRBD1 (6 bases). This receptor was obtained from a young woman with active or convalescent COVID-19. CDR3 residues: CASSMERQDPLGSPLHF. The DNA for the CDR3 is TGTGCCAGCAGCATGGAAAGACAGGATCCTTTGGGTTCACCCCTCCACTTT.